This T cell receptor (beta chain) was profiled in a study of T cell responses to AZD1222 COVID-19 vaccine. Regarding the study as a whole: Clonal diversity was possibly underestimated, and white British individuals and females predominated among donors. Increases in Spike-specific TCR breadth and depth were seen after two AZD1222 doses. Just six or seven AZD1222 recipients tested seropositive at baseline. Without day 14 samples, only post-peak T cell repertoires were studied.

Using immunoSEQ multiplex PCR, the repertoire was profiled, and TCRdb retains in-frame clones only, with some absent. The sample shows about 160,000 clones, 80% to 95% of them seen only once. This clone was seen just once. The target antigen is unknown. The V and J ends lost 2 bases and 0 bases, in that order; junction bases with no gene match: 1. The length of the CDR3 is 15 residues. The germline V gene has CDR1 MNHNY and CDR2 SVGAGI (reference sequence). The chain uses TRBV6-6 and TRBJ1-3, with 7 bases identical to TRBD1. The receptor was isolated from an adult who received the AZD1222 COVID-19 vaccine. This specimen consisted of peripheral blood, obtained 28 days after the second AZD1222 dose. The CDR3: CASSYDRASGNTIYF. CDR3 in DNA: TGTGCCAGCAGTTACGACAGGGCCTCTGGAAACACCATATATTTT.